The T cell receptor beta chain described here comes from a study of technical replicates of blood from a few donors (dated by TCRdb to 2015 to 2018). There are a few counts of this clone. Which antigen it targets is not known. No base quality information exists; no much larger clone differs at one position. Library creation used the immunoSEQ multiplex PCR assay. Here the immuneACCESS table is served through TCRdb, limited to in-frame sequences with V and J called. Missing clones are a known gap in these copies; in checked studies unresolved V genes cover under half, and the rest lacks a known reason. The sample table records approximately 97,000 clones; approximately 96% of these occur just once. 0.36% of the sample goes to the ten largest clones. This TCR was recovered from a human donor in good health. Material: T cells isolated from PBMCs.

The DNA sequence reads TGCAGCGCCCCCGGGACAGCGAACACTGAAGCTTTCTTT. It codes for CSAPGTANTEAFF. This chain is built from TRBV29-1 and TRBJ1-1, and 7 bases in between align with TRBD1. Its CDR3 holds 13 amino acids, cysteine through phenylalanine. The DNA shown is the 39-base CDR3, in frame from base 1. Sequences SQVTM (CDR1) and ANQGSEA (CDR2) are obtained from the germline V gene. Trimming removed 7 bases from V and 1 base from J; the gene matches leave 6 bases unexplained. With the portions outside the CDR3 filled from the reference TRBV29-1 and TRBJ1-1 genes, the complete variable region becomes SAVISQKPSRDICQRGTSLTIQCQVDSQVTMMFWYRQQPGQSLTLIATANQGSEATYESGFVIDKFPISRPNLTFSTLTVSNMSPEDSSIYLCSAPGTANTEAFFGQGTRLTVV.